The rows below give T cell receptor beta chains drawn from one sample of a study of cytomegalovirus exposure and HLA in healthy donors. Sequenced by immunoSEQ multiplex PCR; TCRdb stores in-frame clones only, minus some. The sample holds about 130,000 clones, around 80% seen once. Sequencing was done on a sample of PBMCs. Receptor source: a man in his fifties or sixties in good health and CMV-seronegative. Both conserved end residues are part of each CDR3. A D gene is named only where the DNA matches it firmly. The size of a clone is reported for some rows only, either as once, few or many, or as a class for expanded clones.

CDR3 DNA | CDR3 protein | D gene | J gene | V gene | clone size
TGTGCCTGGAGGCGCAGGGGGCTAGGAAACACCATATATTTT | CAWRRRGLGNTIYF | TRBD1 | TRBJ1-3 | TRBV30 | .
TGTGCCAGCAGTCTAGTGGGCATCGGGACAACCTTCTCTGGAAACACCATATATTTT | CASSLVGIGTTFSGNTIYF | . | TRBJ1-3 | TRBV28 | .
TGTGCCTGGAGTGTACAGGGGACGGGGAATTCACCCCTCCACTTT | CAWSVQGTGNSPLHF | TRBD1 | TRBJ1-6 | TRBV30 | .
TGTGCCAGCAGCCGGGACAGGGGTGAGGGCGAGCAGTACTTC | CASSRDRGEGEQYF | TRBD1 | TRBJ2-7 | TRBV5-5 | .
TGTGCCAGCAGCTTAGAACAGGGCCTCAATGAGCAGTTCTTC | CASSLEQGLNEQFF | . | TRBJ2-1 | TRBV7-2 | .
TGCGCCAGCAGTGACAGGGTGGGTCAGCCCCAGCATTTT | CASSDRVGQPQHF | . | TRBJ1-5 | TRBV10-1 | .
TGTGCCAGCAGCTTGAGTTCCGGGGCCAACGTCCTGACTTTC | CASSLSSGANVLTF | . | TRBJ2-6 | TRBV7-9 | .
TGTGCCAGCAGACCGGAGGGTTCCTATAATTCCCCCCTCCACTTT | CASRPEGSYNSPLHF | . | TRBJ1-6 | TRBV6-5 | .
TGTGCCAGTAGCCTCGCGGACAGGGGTGGCCAGCCCCAGCATTTT | CASSLADRGGQPQHF | TRBD1 | TRBJ1-5 | TRBV19 | once
TGTGCCAGCAGCCGTCAGGGTTACACCGGGGAGCTGTTTTTT | CASSRQGYTGELFF | . | TRBJ2-2 | TRBV7-3 | few
TGTGCCAGCAGCTTATCTTCCCAGTCCTACGAGCAGTACTTC | CASSLSSQSYEQYF | . | TRBJ2-7 | TRBV9 | .
TGCGCCAGCAGCTTGGGGACAGGCCTCACTGAAGCTTTCTTT | CASSLGTGLTEAFF | TRBD1 | TRBJ1-1 | TRBV5-1 | once
TGCGCCACATCCTCGGGAACCCGCAACTACGAGCAGTACTTC | CATSSGTRNYEQYF | . | TRBJ2-7 | TRBV10-2 | .
TGTGCCAGCAGCCCCCAGGGACAGGGGGCCCCCTACACCTTC | CASSPQGQGAPYTF | TRBD1 | TRBJ1-2 | TRBV7-2 | .
TGTGCCATCAGGCAAACAGGGGGCGACTACAATGAGCAGTTCTTC | CAIRQTGGDYNEQFF | TRBD1 | TRBJ2-1 | TRBV10-3 | .
TGTGCCATCAGTGAGTCCCCTACAGTTGCGAACACTGAAGCTTTCTTT | CAISESPTVANTEAFF | . | TRBJ1-1 | TRBV10-3 | .
TGCGCCAGCAGCCCGCGGGACAGGTACGAAAAACTGTTTTTT | CASSPRDRYEKLFF | TRBD1 | TRBJ1-4 | TRBV5-1 | once
TGCGCCAGCAGTGAAGACAGATTACAAGAGACCCAGTACTTC | CASSEDRLQETQYF | . | TRBJ2-5 | TRBV10-1 | once
TGCAGCGTTGAGGGACTCTCGCGGAATGAGCAGTTCTTC | CSVEGLSRNEQFF | . | TRBJ2-1 | TRBV29-1 | .
TGTGCCAGCAGGAGGGGTAGCGGAGAGACCCAGTACTTC | CASRRGSGETQYF | . | TRBJ2-5 | TRBV6-1 | .
TGTGCCAGCAGGACCGGGACAGGGGGCGAAAAACTGTTTTTT | CASRTGTGGEKLFF | TRBD1 | TRBJ1-4 | TRBV2 | .
TGCAGTGCAAGGGGTGGCTACACAGATACGCAGTATTTT | CSARGGYTDTQYF | . | TRBJ2-3 | TRBV29-1 | .
TGTGCCAGCAGCTTCTCCAGCGATCAGCCCCAGCATTTT | CASSFSSDQPQHF | . | TRBJ1-5 | TRBV5-8 | .
TGTGCCAGCAGCCAAGCTTGGGGGGGTCTGGCCCTGGCTTCTGGAAACACCATATATTTT | CASSQAWGGLALASGNTIYF | . | TRBJ1-3 | TRBV4-2 | once
TGCGCCAGCAGCCGGGACGCAGGGGAAGCAACAGATACGCAGTATTTT | CASSRDAGEATDTQYF | . | TRBJ2-3 | TRBV4-1 | .
TGCGCCAGCAGCCGGTTCGGGACTAGGGGCTACAATGAGCAGTTCTTC | CASSRFGTRGYNEQFF | TRBD2 | TRBJ2-1 | TRBV4-1 | .
TGTGCCAGCAGCTTAAATGGGGCAGGGATAGGGATTGAGCAGTTCTTC | CASSLNGAGIGIEQFF | . | TRBJ2-1 | TRBV7-2 | .
TGCGCCAGCAGAGCACAGGGGGGTCATGAAAAACTGTTTTTT | CASRAQGGHEKLFF | TRBD1 | TRBJ1-4 | TRBV4-1 | .
TGTGCCAGCAGCGTAGGGGACAGGGTCGTGGAGACCCAGTACTTC | CASSVGDRVVETQYF | TRBD1 | TRBJ2-5 | TRBV9 | .
TGTGCCAGTAGGACTAGCGGCACAGATACGCAGTATTTT | CASRTSGTDTQYF | TRBD2 | TRBJ2-3 | TRBV7-9 | .
TGCGCCAGCAGCTTGATAAGGGGAGATACGCAGTATTTT | CASSLIRGDTQYF | . | TRBJ2-3 | TRBV5-1 | .
TGTGCCAGCAGCCAATCGTGGAGGGACACCGGGGAGCTGTTTTTT | CASSQSWRDTGELFF | . | TRBJ2-2 | TRBV14 | .
TGTGCCAGCAGGGGGCTTGGGAACACTGAAGCTTTCTTT | CASRGLGNTEAFF | . | TRBJ1-1 | TRBV6-1 | few
TGTGCCAGCAGCTTGATGGGACAGGGGGTGACTGGGGAAAAACTGTTTTTT | CASSLMGQGVTGEKLFF | TRBD1 | TRBJ1-4 | TRBV5-5 | .
TGTGCCAGCAGCCAGGTGGGCCTCCCTGGAAACACCATATATTTT | CASSQVGLPGNTIYF | . | TRBJ1-3 | TRBV7-9 | once
TGTGCCAGCAGCCCACCCCTGGGTCGGCAGACAAACACTGAAGCTTTCTTT | CASSPPLGRQTNTEAFF | . | TRBJ1-1 | TRBV7-9 | .
TGTGCCAGCAGCTTCGGGGACGAGCAGTACTTC | CASSFGDEQYF | . | TRBJ2-7 | TRBV7-9 | .
TGTGCCAGTAGTCGCACTTTGACTCAGGGAGCTTTCTTT | CASSRTLTQGAFF | . | TRBJ1-1 | TRBV19 | few
TGCGCCAGCAGCCAAGAAGTAAGAGTTTACAATGAGCAGTTCTTC | CASSQEVRVYNEQFF | . | TRBJ2-1 | TRBV4-1 | .
TGTGCCAGCAGTCCCGGACAGGGGGAAGGCTACACCTTC | CASSPGQGEGYTF | TRBD1 | TRBJ1-2 | TRBV2 | .
TGTGCCTCCTCTTACTCCTACAATGAGCAGTTCTTC | CASSYSYNEQFF | . | TRBJ2-1 | TRBV9 | .
TGTGCCAGCGCACCTCACATGAACACTGAAGCTTTCTTT | CASAPHMNTEAFF | . | TRBJ1-1 | TRBV7-2 | .